The 11 T cell receptor beta chains given below trace back to one sample, sequenced in a study of blood T cell repertoires in COVID-19. Clones were read by immunoSEQ multiplex PCR, and TCRdb kept only the in-frame ones, dropping some. Among 250,000 to 300,000 clones, approximately 84% were seen once, and the ten largest hold around 6.3%. Sequenced sample: PBMCs or T cells enriched from blood (not recorded which). The receptors were sampled from a woman aged 50 to 60 who had been exposed to COVID-19.

The chain recombines TRBV11-2 with TRBJ1-2; D might be TRBD1 (6 bases). V gave up 2 bases and J gave up 6 bases, with 13 bases separating them. The CDR3 is made up of 14 amino acids. Germline loops: CDR1 SGHAT, CDR2 FQNNGV. The DNA of the CDR3 is TGTGCCAGCAGCTTACCCACCACAGGGAATGGCTACACCTTC. This sequence encodes CASSLPTTGNGYTF.

In this sample, this clone turned up once. This rearrangement joins TRBV7-9 to TRBJ1-2; TRBD1 agrees at 10 bases. Germline V gives CDR1 SEHNR, CDR2 FQNEAQ (reference sequence). V shed 6 bases, J shed 6 bases, and the junction held 10 bases outside the gene matches. The CDR3 contains 15 residues. CDR3 nucleotide sequence: TGTGCCAGCAGGGACAGGGACAGGGGAAGTAATGGCTACACCTTC. Translation: CASRDRDRGSNGYTF.

This clone appeared a few times. V and J are TRBV7-9 and TRBJ2-1; 8 positions match TRBD1. The V gene's germline CDR1 is SEHNR and CDR2 FQNEAQ (reference sequence). With V trimmed by 6 bases and J by 6 bases, 7 bases remained unmatched. This CDR3 region has 14 residues. The CDR3 protein is CASSLTGDGNEQFF. The CDR3 coding sequence is TGTGCCAGCAGTTTGACAGGGGATGGCAATGAGCAGTTCTTC.

The chain has TRBV12-3 or TRBV12-4 and TRBJ1-1; a possible D gene is TRBD1 (5 bases). Trimming took off 6 bases at V and 4 bases at J, with 12 bases between the two ends. The CDR3 has 13 amino acids. CDR3 sequence reads: CASSSRVSTEAFF. In nucleotides, the CDR3 is TGTGCCAGCAGCTCCAGGGTGTCCACTGAAGCTTTCTTT.

There are a few counts of this clone. The chain uses TRBV7-8 and TRBJ1-1; D is ambiguous. Looked up from germline, CDR1 is SGHVS and CDR2 is FQNEAQ. This CDR3 has 13 residues. With 3 bases removed from V and 3 bases from J, the gap between germline ends came to 8 bases. CDR3 sequence (DNA): TGTGCCAGCAGCTTGGCAGAACACACTGAAGCTTTCTTT. Translated, it gives CASSLAEHTEAFF.

The rearrangement uses TRBV4-3 and TRBJ1-6; a possible D gene is TRBD1 (5 bases). Trimming removed 0 bases at V and 4 bases at J, with 10 bases between. The CDR3 sequence is 16 residues long. The V gene's germline CDR1 is LGHNA and CDR2 YSLEER. As DNA, the CDR3 is TGCGCCAGCAGCCAAGATGTAGGGGCTTATAATTCACCCCTCCACTTT. It encodes CASSQDVGAYNSPLHF.

This chain links TRBV19 with TRBJ1-5, with 11 bases that match TRBD1. After removal of 7 bases from V and 3 bases from J, the junction contained 8 bases not matched to a gene. CDR1 and CDR2 (germline): LNHDA, SQIVND (reference sequence). The CDR3 runs 16 residues. CDR3 in amino acids: CASNLGTGGFNQPQHF. The CDR3 DNA sequence: TGTGCCAGTAACCTTGGGACAGGGGGTTTCAATCAGCCCCAGCATTTT.

The genes are TRBV11-2 and TRBJ2-7; D gene uncertain. The CDR3 sequence is 14 residues long. The V and J ends lost 5 bases and 2 bases respectively, with 13 bases between them. CDR1 is SGHAT and CDR2 is FQNNGV in the germline V gene. CDR3 in DNA: TGTGCCAGCAGCCCACCCCAGTCTCCCTACGAGCAGTACTTC. Its translation: CASSPPQSPYEQYF. Full variable domain (outside the CDR3, taken from reference TRBV11-2 and TRBJ2-7): EAGVAQSPRYKIIEKRQSVAFWCNPISGHATLYWYQQILGQGPKLLIQFQNNGVVDDSQLPKDRFSAERLKGVDSTLKIQPAKLEDSAVYLCASSPPQSPYEQYFGPGTRLTVT.

This chain joins TRBV12-5 and TRBJ1-2; D is perhaps TRBD1 (5 bases). V was shortened by 6 bases and J by 6 bases, with 17 bases between the two germline ends. CDR1 is LGHNT and CDR2 is FRNRAP in the germline V gene. This CDR3 is built from 14 residues. The CDR3 nucleotides read TGTGCTAGTGGCGCGCCGGGGGGATATCATGGCTACACCTTC. Its protein product is CASGAPGGYHGYTF.

The genes are TRBV4-3 and TRBJ1-3; no clear D. CDR1 LGHNA and CDR2 YSLEER come from the germline V gene. The CDR3 is 14 amino acids. The V gene lost 5 bases and the J gene lost 0 bases, with 8 bases spanning the gap. This chain's CDR3 is CASSSGYSGNTIYF. CDR3 coding DNA: TGCGCCAGCAGCTCGGGTTACTCTGGAAACACCATATATTTT.

The chain links TRBV11-2 to TRBJ1-1; a weak D match, TRBD1 (5 bases). V was pared by 5 bases and J by 1 base, with 11 bases between. The CDR3 extends over 14 amino acids. Germline assignment: CDR1 SGHAT and CDR2 FQNNGV. This chain's CDR3 is CASSPIRGNTEAFF. CDR3 sequence (DNA): TGTGCCAGCAGCCCTATTAGGGGGAACACTGAAGCTTTCTTT.